The clone carrying this T cell receptor beta chain was picked up many times. Its matching antigen is unknown. V was shortened by 2 bases and J by 4 bases, with 4 bases between the two germline ends. There are 13 residues in the CDR3. The germline gives CDR1 SGHRS, CDR2 YFSETQ. The entry originates in a study of breast tumors, draining lymph nodes, adjacent tissues. Axillary draining lymph nodes of breast cancer patients supplied the node samples. Each CDR3 protein gets one entry after TCRdb re-called the multiplex PCR reads with MiXCR. The sample lists fewer than 200,000 distinct CDR3 sequences, about 30% seen once, with 3.8% in the top ten. Study outcomes and limitations: Tumors had less TCR diversity than lymph nodes, more than nontumor tissue.

Sequenced: axillary lymph node tissue. The rearrangement joins TRBV5-1 to TRBJ1-6; unclear D gene. This clonotype was sampled from a female donor with breast cancer. Some clones in this sample may be carry-over from other donors' samples. The CDR3 nucleotides are TGCGCCAGCAGCTTAGAATATAATTCACCCCTCCACTTT. It is translated as CASSLEYNSPLHF.